These 27 T cell receptor beta chains came from one sample sequenced in a study of T cells in Graves' hyperthyroidism and ophthalmopathy. Using RNA transcripts as the source, TCR beta CDR3 regions were amplified. HTBI primers were employed in a first-round RT-PCR of the TCR CDR3. TCRdb passed the multiplex PCR reads through MiXCR, listing each CDR3 protein once. The sample contains about half a million distinct CDR3 sequences, approximately 20% of which appear only once. The sample taken for sequencing was blood. The receptors originated from a man aged 35 to 55 with Graves' ophthalmopathy.

This clonotype was picked up many times. V and J are TRBV11-2 and TRBJ2-1; a possible D gene is TRBD1 (6 bases). Trimming cost V 1 base and J 12 bases, with 7 bases left between them. The length of the CDR3 is 11 residues. CDR1 and CDR2 from the germline V gene are SGHAT and FQNNGV. The CDR3 spells CASSLGGGQFF. Written as DNA, the CDR3 is TGTGCCAGCAGCTTAGGAGGGGGGCAGTTCTTC.

This clonotype was counted a few times. This chain connects TRBV7-9 to TRBJ2-1, with D hard to call. Trimming cost V 2 bases and J 6 bases, with 17 bases left between them. CDR1 is SEHNR, CDR2 FQNEAQ, per germline (reference sequence). The CDR3 sequence is 16 residues long. CDR3 protein: CASSLSPVNVGNEQFF. The CDR3 DNA reads TGTGCCAGCAGCTTAAGTCCCGTAAATGTCGGCAATGAGCAGTTCTTC.

This clonotype has a count of ten or more. This chain connects TRBV28 to TRBJ2-7; possible D gene TRBD2, 5 bases. Germline V gene data show CDR1 as MDHEN and CDR2 as SYDVKM. This CDR3 spans 16 amino acids. V shed 5 bases and J shed 7 bases, with 24 bases lying between them. The CDR3 sequence: CASSPRRTVRGREQYF. The CDR3 nucleotides are TGTGCCAGCAGTCCACGACGGACTGTCCGGGGTCGAGAGCAGTACTTC.

J is TRBJ2-3 and V is TRBV20-1; unclear D gene. The CDR3 spans 12 residues. Germline values: CDR1 DFQATT, CDR2 SNEGSKA (reference sequence). Trimming removed 6 bases at V and 4 bases at J, with 11 bases between. The CDR3, as DNA: TGCAGTGCCGGACCGGTGGCAGATACGCAGTATTTT. This translates into CSAGPVADTQYF.

The gene calls are TRBV7-2 and TRBJ2-7; D gene uncertain. The CDR3 loop spans 14 amino acids. Between the trimmed V and J ends, which lost 5 bases and 0 bases, there was a span of 11 bases. Germline V CDR1 and CDR2: SGHTA, FQGNSA. This CDR3 is CASSPRIFSYEQYF. CDR3 bases: TGTGCCAGCAGCCCCCGGATCTTCTCCTACGAGCAGTACTTC.

This clonotype came up a few times. The CDR3 sequence: CAKARAGNTIYF. In DNA form, the CDR3 reads TGTGCCAAAGCCCGAGCGGGAAACACCATATATTTT. The rearrangement joins TRBV2 to TRBJ1-3; no clear D. Per the germline V gene, CDR1 is SNHLY and CDR2 is FYNNEI. V was clipped by 10 bases and J by 4 bases, with 11 bases between them. This CDR3 region has 12 residues.

This clonotype was seen ten or more times. V is TRBV20-1 and J is TRBJ2-3, with a possible D match to TRBD2 (5 bases). The CDR3 length is 15 residues. Per the germline V gene, CDR1 is DFQATT and CDR2 is SNEGSKA (reference sequence). The germline V and J ends were trimmed by 6 bases and 2 bases, with 18 bases remaining between them. The CDR3 is CSALTAAGVTDTQYF. In DNA form, the CDR3 reads TGCAGTGCCCTTACCGCGGCGGGTGTCACAGATACGCAGTATTTT.

The genes are TRBV6-2 or TRBV6-3 and TRBJ1-4; 9 nucleotides agree with TRBD1. The CDR3 runs to 15 residues. From germline, CDR1 is MNHEY and CDR2 SVGEGT. V lost 4 bases, J lost 8 bases, and 8 bases stayed unmatched. CDR3 bases: TGTGCCAGCAGTTTCAGGACAGGGGCTTGGGAAAAACTGTTTTTT. It translates to CASSFRTGAWEKLFF.

In this sample, this clonotype turned up a few times. Sequence at one end of the junction differs from germline and may be a read error. This sequence joins TRBV4-1 and TRBJ1-6; no firm D call. Germline loops: CDR1 MGHRA, CDR2 YSYEKL. The length of the CDR3 is 14 residues. CDR3 sequence reads: CASSLGDYNSPLHF. The CDR3 region has the DNA TGTGCCAGCAGCTTAGGAGACTATAATTCACCCCTCCACTTT.

This clonotype has only a few counts. V is TRBV29-1 and J is TRBJ2-1, with 7 bases matching TRBD2. The junction had 5 bases not matched to a gene; V was cut back by 7 bases and J by 8 bases. CDR1 SQVTM and CDR2 ANQGSEA come from the germline V gene. This CDR3 has 11 residues. This CDR3 is CSAPRGDEQFF. CDR3 nucleotides: TGCAGCGCCCCACGGGGGGATGAGCAGTTCTTC.

This clonotype turned up a few times. This chain connects TRBV28 to TRBJ1-5, with D unclear. CDR1 is MDHEN and CDR2 is SYDVKM in the germline V gene. The CDR3 has 15 residues. With 6 bases removed from V and 3 bases from J, the gap between germline ends came to 15 bases. The CDR3: CASRGIYVLNQPQHF. DNA for the CDR3: TGTGCCAGCAGGGGGATCTACGTCCTCAATCAGCCCCAGCATTTT.

This clonotype was seen many times. CDR3 in DNA: TGTGCCAGCAGTAGGTCGGACGTAAACATTCAGTACTTC. This codes for CASSRSDVNIQYF. This chain joins TRBV28 and TRBJ2-4; unclear D gene. The CDR3 loop spans 13 amino acids. V was pared by 5 bases and J by 6 bases, with 11 bases between. Germline CDR1 and CDR2: MDHEN and SYDVKM.

A remark on this clonotype: It is likely a read error, because the conserved phenylalanine at the end of the CDR3 is missing. V and J are TRBV12-3 or TRBV12-4 and TRBJ1-5; 7 bases match TRBD1. The V gene end was trimmed by 2 bases and the J gene end by 2 bases; junction bases not matched to a gene: 9. This CDR3 contains 17 residues. The CDR3 sequence is CASSLWQGGRGNQPQHS. The DNA of the CDR3 is TGTGCCAGCAGTTTATGGCAGGGGGGCCGAGGCAATCAGCCCCAGCATTCT.

This clonotype was found a few times. V is TRBV10-3 and J is TRBJ2-2; no clear D gene. V lost 4 bases to trimming and J lost 0 bases, with 21 bases between them. The CDR3 contains 19 residues. Per the germline V gene, CDR1 is ENHRY and CDR2 is SYGVKD. CDR3 amino acids: CAISAVWAVSHSNTGELFF. DNA for the CDR3: TGTGCCATCAGTGCGGTATGGGCAGTTTCACATTCGAACACCGGGGAGCTGTTTTTT.

Concerning this clonotype itself: As the CDR3 is not closed by the conserved phenylalanine or tryptophan, this likely results from a read error. This rearrangement joins TRBV7-9 to TRBJ2-2; 8 nucleotides agree with TRBD1. The CDR3 spans 16 residues. In germline, CDR1 is SEHNR, CDR2 FQNEAQ (reference sequence). V trimming: 5 bases; J trimming: 2 bases; junction bases outside the gene matches: 7. CDR3 amino acids: CASSPPGQVNTGELFL. CDR3 coding DNA: TGTGCCAGCAGCCCGCCGGGACAGGTCAACACCGGGGAGCTGTTTCTT.

This clonotype appeared a few times. The chain carries TRBV19 and TRBJ1-4; no firm D call. Per germline, CDR1 LNHDA and CDR2 SQIVND (reference sequence). The CDR3 contains 19 residues. Between the trimmed V and J ends, which lost 0 bases and 8 bases, there was a span of 25 bases. The CDR3 nucleotides read TGTGCCAGTAGTATAGATCAGGAGGATAAGGACGGAGGAAGAGAAAAACTGTTTTTT. Protein: CASSIDQEDKDGGREKLFF.

As concerns this clonotype: With a much larger clone just one base away, this may be a read error. The chain has TRBV12-3 or TRBV12-4 and TRBJ2-6; D gene unclear. The CDR3 covers 13 residues. V gave up 5 bases and J gave up 4 bases, with 6 bases separating them. This chain's CDR3 is CASSTYGANVLTF. In DNA, the CDR3 is TGTGCCAGCAGTACTTACGGGGCCAACGTCCTGACTTTC.

V gene TRBV6-1 combines with J gene TRBJ1-2; D gene ambiguous. This CDR3 is 14 amino acids long. V lost 5 bases and J lost 3, with 13 bases in between. CDR1 is MNHNS and CDR2 is SASEGT in the germline V gene. For the CDR3, the DNA is TGTGCCAGCAGTCTTCCTCGGCAAGACTATGGCTACACCTTC. As protein: CASSLPRQDYGYTF.

This clonotype showed up many times. The V gene is TRBV7-8, the J gene TRBJ2-5; D may be TRBD2 (6 bases). This CDR3 comprises 14 residues. Germline V lookup: CDR1 SGHVS, CDR2 FQNEAQ. Trimming shortened V by 1 base and J by 3 bases, and 9 bases separated the two germline ends. In DNA form, the CDR3 reads TGTGCCAGCAGCTTAGGGACTACCAAAGAGACCCAGTACTTC. This gives the protein CASSLGTTKETQYF.

This clonotype came up a few times. The rearrangement joins TRBV20-1 to TRBJ2-1, with 11 nucleotides matching TRBD2. CDR3 length: 18 residues. V trimming: 6 bases; J trimming: 1 base; junction bases outside the gene matches: 14. Germline V gives CDR1 DFQATT, CDR2 SNEGSKA (reference sequence). Here the CDR3 reads CSARTQTSGVYSYNEQFF. For the CDR3, the DNA is TGCAGTGCCCGGACCCAGACTAGCGGGGTATATTCCTACAATGAGCAGTTCTTC.

The genes are TRBV3-2 and TRBJ2-3; the D segment call TRBD2 is taken from the table without a DNA check. TRBV3-2 is a pseudogene segment. This CDR3 contains 19 residues. This CDR3 reads CASSQEVTGTSGSTDTQYF. The CDR3 nucleotides are TGTGCCAGCAGCCAAGAGGTGACCGGGACTAGCGGGAGTACAGATACGCAGTATTTT.

There are many counts of this clonotype. The chain is built from TRBV2 and TRBJ2-1; D possibly uses TRBD1 or TRBD2 (6 bases each). Trimming took 10 bases from V and 9 from J, leaving 16 bases between them. Germline CDR1 reads SNHLY; CDR2 reads FYNNEI. The CDR3 has 12 amino acids. CDR3 loop: CATWGAAAEQFF. The CDR3 region has the DNA TGTGCCACCTGGGGGGCGGCAGCTGAGCAGTTCTTC.

This clonotype was observed a few times. The chain carries TRBV9 and TRBJ2-7, with a possible D match to TRBD2 (5 bases). The CDR3 contains 13 residues. Trimming removed 4 bases from V and 6 bases from J, with 14 bases in between. Germline V lookup: CDR1 SGDLS, CDR2 YYNGEE. The CDR3 region is CASSQRLEGEQYF. Here the CDR3 DNA reads TGTGCCAGCAGCCAGAGACTTGAGGGCGAGCAGTACTTC.

J is TRBJ1-2 and V is TRBV30, with D perhaps TRBD1 (5 bases). Trimming stripped 6 bases from V and 4 bases from J, with 12 bases between. The CDR3 is 12 residues long. Germline CDR1 reads GTSNPN; CDR2 reads SVGIG (reference sequence). CDR3: CACQRGSYGYTF. CDR3 sequence (DNA): TGTGCCTGCCAAAGGGGCAGCTATGGCTACACCTTC.

This clonotype was recorded at least ten times. The rearrangement joins TRBV6-1 to TRBJ2-5; 7 bases line up with TRBD2. In germline, CDR1 is MNHNS, CDR2 SASEGT. With V trimmed by 4 bases and J by 3 bases, 5 bases remained unmatched. This CDR3 has 14 residues. This CDR3 is CASSAGTKKETQYF. The CDR3, as DNA: TGTGCCAGCAGTGCCGGGACTAAGAAAGAGACCCAGTACTTC.

This clonotype was counted many times. This chain connects TRBV5-1 to TRBJ2-7, with TRBD1 matching over 8 bases. The CDR3 sequence is 15 residues long. CDR1 is SGHRS, CDR2 YFSETQ, per germline. V lost 4 bases and J lost 4; bases outside the gene matches: 10. The CDR3 region has the DNA TGCGCCAGCAGCCTCGGGACAGGAAGGTTGTACGAGCAGTACTTC. It codes for CASSLGTGRLYEQYF.

The chain couples TRBV5-6 to TRBJ1-3, with D possibly matching TRBD1 (5 bases). Trimming took 1 base from V and 8 from J, leaving 10 bases between them. This CDR3 is built from 13 residues. CDR1 and CDR2 (germline): SGHDT, YYEEEE. CDR3 region: CASSLRGSDTIYF. In DNA form, the CDR3 reads TGTGCCAGCAGCTTGAGGGGATCGGACACCATATATTTT. Using reference TRBV5-6 and TRBJ1-3 for the parts outside the CDR3, the full variable domain is DAGVTQSPTHLIKTRGQQVTLRCSPKSGHDTVSWYQQALGQGPQFIFQYYEEEERQRGNFPDRFSGHQFPNYSSELNVNALLLGDSALYLCASSLRGSDTIYFGEGSWLTVV.